A single sample is the source of the 15 T cell receptor beta chains below, sequenced in a study of blood T cells in healthy people across ages. The authors ran a second PCR of roughly 7 to 11 cycles using a sample-barcoded 5' primer and a J-beta primer mix. TCRdb passed the 5' RACE reads through MiXCR, listing each CDR3 protein once. The repertoire holds some 800,000 distinct CDR3 sequences, with under 55% as singletons. Sequenced sample: blood. These receptors were obtained from a man aged 60 to 69 in good health.

The chain has TRBV12-3 or TRBV12-4 and TRBJ1-2; D call uncertain. The CDR3 runs 11 residues. Trimming left V 4 bases short and J 8 bases short, with 8 bases between. The CDR3 is CASSSGFGYTF. The CDR3 DNA reads TGTGCCAGCAGTTCGGGTTTCGGCTACACCTTC.

This sequence joins TRBV20-1 and TRBJ1-2; TRBD1 agrees at 8 bases. The CDR3 is 14 amino acids. With V trimmed by 5 bases and J by 1 base, 6 bases remained unmatched. From germline, CDR1 is DFQATT and CDR2 SNEGSKA (reference sequence). DNA for the CDR3: TGCAGTGCTTACCCGGACAGGGTTAACTATGGCTACACCTTC. Amino acids: CSAYPDRVNYGYTF.

The rearrangement uses TRBV6-1 and TRBJ2-3, with D unclear. Germline CDR1 and CDR2: MNHNS and SASEGT. CDR3 length: 14 residues. V lost 2 bases and J 4 bases, leaving 10 bases between the germline ends. The CDR3 is CASSERDKADTQYF. CDR3 bases: TGTGCCAGCAGTGAAAGAGACAAGGCAGATACGCAGTATTTT.

This sequence joins TRBV27 and TRBJ2-5; 9 bases are shared with TRBD1. In germline, CDR1 is MNHEY, CDR2 SMNVEV (reference sequence). Unmatched junction bases numbered 9, after V lost 2 bases and J lost 5 bases. This CDR3 comprises 16 residues. The CDR3 reads CASSLTTGGAGETQYF. CDR3 DNA: TGTGCCAGCAGTTTAACCACAGGGGGCGCCGGGGAGACCCAGTACTTC.

J is TRBJ1-2 and V is TRBV3-1; the D is unclear. The CDR3 is made up of 13 amino acids. Trimming stripped 4 bases from V and 6 bases from J, with 12 bases between. Germline V gene data show CDR1 as LGHDT and CDR2 as YNNKEL (reference sequence). The CDR3 bases are TGTGCCAGCAGCCCACTCCCGTACGATGGCTACACCTTC. This gives the protein CASSPLPYDGYTF.

This chain joins TRBV20-1 and TRBJ2-4; 7 nucleotides align to TRBD2. Germline values: CDR1 DFQATT, CDR2 SNEGSKA (reference sequence). J gave up 2 bases and V 0 bases, and 10 bases lay outside the gene matches. The CDR3 totals 17 residues. The CDR3 nucleotides are TGCAGTGCTAGAGAGGGGGGAGGGCCCTCAACCAAAAACATTCAGTACTTC. Amino acid sequence: CSAREGGGPSTKNIQYF.

The V gene is TRBV9, the J gene TRBJ2-3; 8 nucleotides match TRBD2. Germline-derived CDR1 and CDR2 are SGDLS and YYNGEE. This CDR3 has 18 amino acids. V shed 1 base, J shed 4 bases, and the junction held 14 bases outside the gene matches. The CDR3 sequence: CASSVTPLRGAGADTQYF. The DNA for the CDR3 is TGTGCCAGCAGCGTAACCCCCCTGCGGGGGGCCGGGGCAGATACGCAGTATTTT.

This clonotype was observed a few times. The chain recombines TRBV12-3 or TRBV12-4 with TRBJ1-6, with 10 bases identical to TRBD1. This CDR3 spans 15 amino acids. With 4 bases clipped from V and 9 bases from J, the junction kept 6 bases outside the gene matches. CDR3 sequence: CASSSTGTGVSPLHF. Here the CDR3 DNA reads TGTGCCAGCAGTTCAACCGGGACAGGGGTTTCACCCCTCCACTTT.

The chain combines TRBV7-2 with TRBJ2-1; D is unresolved. The CDR3 covers 15 residues. Germline lookup yields CDR1 SGHTA and CDR2 FQGNSA. V dropped 5 bases and J dropped 0 bases, with 11 bases sitting between them. The CDR3 DNA is TGTGCCAGCAGCACCGCTAGGAGCTCCTACAATGAGCAGTTCTTC. Its translation is CASSTARSSYNEQFF.

This chain joins TRBV29-1 and TRBJ2-3; 10 bases are shared with TRBD2. CDR1 and CDR2 (germline): SQVTM, ANQGSEA. The CDR3 contains 16 residues. The trim removed 6 bases at V and 0 bases at J, leaving 9 bases unmatched. The CDR3 loop is CSVRSGLAYSTDTQYF. The CDR3 DNA reads as TGCAGCGTCCGATCGGGACTAGCGTACAGCACAGATACGCAGTATTTT.

This clonotype was recorded a few times. V is TRBV6-2 or TRBV6-3 and J is TRBJ2-5; TRBD2 matches at 8 bases. Germline CDR1 is MNHEY and CDR2 is SVGEGT. The CDR3 is made up of 14 amino acids. V trimming: 6 bases; J trimming: 1 base; junction bases outside the gene matches: 4. CDR3 coding DNA: TGTGCCAGCAGCCGGGGGGGGCTCCAAGAGACCCAGTACTTC. Amino acids: CASSRGGLQETQYF.

This rearrangement joins TRBV5-6 to TRBJ2-7, with a possible D match to TRBD2 (6 bases). The J call may not be correct, given that the DNA end is closer to TRBJ2-4. The CDR3 length is 14 residues. The germline V gene encodes CDR1 SGHDT and CDR2 YYEEEE. CDR3 residues: CASSFSGAKNIQYF. CDR3 coding DNA: TGTGCCAGCAGCTTCAGCGGGGCCAAAAACATTCAGTACTTC.

The chain joins TRBV10-3 to TRBJ2-7, with 8 bases aligning to TRBD1. The CDR3 sequence is 15 residues long. Per germline, CDR1 ENHRY and CDR2 SYGVKD. J was trimmed by 0 bases and V by 4 bases; bases with no gene match: 5. The CDR3 DNA follows: TGTGCCATCAGTGGTCCGGGACAGGACTCCTACGAGCAGTACTTC. Encoded protein: CAISGPGQDSYEQYF.

This sequence joins TRBV7-3 and TRBJ2-3; 8 positions match TRBD2. The germline CDR1 and CDR2 sequences are SGHTA and FQGTGA. The CDR3 contains 16 residues. Germline trimming cut 4 bases from V and 1 base from J; bases unmatched to any gene: 7. DNA of the CDR3: TGTGCCAGCAGCTCCGTCCGGGGGGGCGGCACAGATACGCAGTATTTT. This translates into CASSSVRGGGTDTQYF.

V gene TRBV27 combines with J gene TRBJ2-1, with D uncertain. V was trimmed by 0 bases and J by 7 bases, leaving 10 bases between them. The germline CDR1 and CDR2 sequences are MNHEY and SMNVEV (reference sequence). The CDR3 is made up of 14 amino acids. The CDR3 loop is CASSLSTVKNEQFF. CDR3 nucleotides: TGTGCCAGCAGTTTATCCACGGTGAAGAATGAGCAGTTCTTC.